These 5 T cell receptor beta chains were all obtained from the same sample, sequenced in a study of CD8+ T cells in alopecia areata (dated by TCRdb to 2016 to 2018). Explained via the paper, the time point label denotes: less than five weeks on oral tofacitinib. The sample's treatment or condition, from its label and the paper: oral pan-JAK inhibitor, 5-10 mg twice daily. Library method: the immunoSEQ multiplex PCR assay. To provide template for TCR sequencing, every sample had RNA extracted and reverse transcribed into cDNA. This is the immuneACCESS table as TCRdb keeps it, with only in-frame sequences that have V and J called. A part of the clones is gone; compared with another copy, unresolved V genes explain less than half, and the rest is unexplained. This sample lists some 150,000 clones; 65% to 90% were detected once. Roughly 25% of the sample lies in the top ten. Sequences were derived from CD8+ T cells sorted from blood, sampled at week 4, from a patient treated with tofacitinib. The origin of the receptors is a human donor with alopecia areata.

The rearrangement joins TRBV4-1 to TRBJ2-7; D is uncertain. Germline-derived CDR1 and CDR2 are MGHRA and YSYEKL. This CDR3 spans 14 amino acids. Trimming removed 1 base from V and 2 bases from J, with 9 bases in between. The CDR3 region has the DNA TGCGCCAGCAGCCAAGGGGCCGGCCCCTACGAGCAGTACTTC. It codes for CASSQGAGPYEQYF.

The chain links TRBV27 to TRBJ2-1; 13 positions agree with TRBD2. V lost 5 bases to trimming and J lost 5 bases; unmatched junction nucleotides: 12. Germline CDR1 MNHEY, CDR2 SMNVEV (reference sequence). The CDR3 totals 18 residues. The CDR3 nucleotides are TGTGCCAGCAGTCTCCATAGGACTAGCGGGGGACGCGACAATGAGCAGTTCTTC. Translation: CASSLHRTSGGRDNEQFF.

This chain joins TRBV7-9 and TRBJ2-5, with 10 nucleotides matching TRBD1. V gave up 4 bases and J gave up 3 bases; unmatched junction bases: 8. This CDR3 comprises 16 residues. CDR1 and CDR2 from the germline V gene are SEHNR and FQNEAQ (reference sequence). The CDR3 reads CASSSWDRGCEETQYF. In DNA form, the CDR3 reads TGTGCCAGCAGCTCGTGGGACAGGGGATGCGAAGAGACCCAGTACTTC.

This clone showed up just once. The chain links TRBV5-6 to TRBJ1-1; tentatively, D is TRBD1 (5 bases). Germline lookup yields CDR1 SGHDT and CDR2 YYEEEE. The CDR3 totals 16 residues. V lost 0 bases and J lost 0, with 12 bases in between. In nucleotides, the CDR3 is TGTGCCAGCAGCTTGGGTGGGGGACGGTTGAACACTGAAGCTTTCTTT. Its protein product is CASSLGGGRLNTEAFF.

This clone came up a few times. This rearrangement joins TRBV7-9 to TRBJ2-1, with a tentative D call TRBD2 (5 bases). Germline V CDR1 and CDR2: SEHNR, FQNEAQ (reference sequence). With 0 bases removed from V and 0 bases from J, the gap between germline ends came to 9 bases. The CDR3 spans 16 residues. The CDR3 sequence is CASSLALGSSYNEQFF. The CDR3, as DNA: TGTGCCAGCAGCTTAGCGCTTGGGAGCTCCTACAATGAGCAGTTCTTC.